This TCR beta chain emerged from a study of cytomegalovirus exposure and HLA in healthy donors. The germline gives CDR1 SGHTA, CDR2 FQGNSA. CDR3 size: 15 residues. V was pared by 5 bases and J by 1 base, with 15 bases between. The PCR employed 60 Vbeta primers together with 13 Jbeta primers. Repertoires were generated with immunoSEQ multiplex PCR, while TCRdb's copy carries only in-frame clones and drops some. This sample lists approximately 110,000 clones; its ten largest clones have 0.55% to 0.65%. The chain joins TRBV7-2 to TRBJ2-7; D is possibly TRBD2 (6 bases). The TCR comes from a man aged 50-60 years in good health and CMV-seronegative. The sequencing input was PBMCs. CDR3 coding DNA: TGTGCCAGCAGCCCCTCAATCGGGAGATCCTACGAGCAGTACTTC. Translating gives CASSPSIGRSYEQYF.